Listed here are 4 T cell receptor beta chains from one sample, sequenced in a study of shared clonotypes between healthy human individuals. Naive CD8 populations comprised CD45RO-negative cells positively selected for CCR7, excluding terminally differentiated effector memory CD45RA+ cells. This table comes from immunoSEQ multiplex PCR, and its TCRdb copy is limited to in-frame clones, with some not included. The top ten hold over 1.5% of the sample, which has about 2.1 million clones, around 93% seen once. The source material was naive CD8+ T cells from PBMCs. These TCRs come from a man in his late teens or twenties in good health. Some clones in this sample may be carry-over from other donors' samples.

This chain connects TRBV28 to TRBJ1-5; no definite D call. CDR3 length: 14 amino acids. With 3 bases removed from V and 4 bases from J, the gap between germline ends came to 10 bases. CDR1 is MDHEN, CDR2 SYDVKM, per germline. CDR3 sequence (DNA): TGTGCCAGCAGTTTCGGGATTAAAAATCAGCCCCAGCATTTT. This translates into CASSFGIKNQPQHF. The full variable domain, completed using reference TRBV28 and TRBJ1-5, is DVKVTQSSRYLVKRTGEKVFLECVQDMDHENMFWYRQDPGLGLRLIYFSYDVKMKEKGDIPEGYSVSREKKERFSLILESASTNQTSMYLCASSFGIKNQPQHFGDGTRLSIL.

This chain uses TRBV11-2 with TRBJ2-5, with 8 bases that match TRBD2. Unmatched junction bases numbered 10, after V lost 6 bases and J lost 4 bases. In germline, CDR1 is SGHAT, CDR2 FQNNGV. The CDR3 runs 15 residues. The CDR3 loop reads CASRGGLAGLETQYF. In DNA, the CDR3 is TGTGCCAGCAGAGGGGGGCTAGCGGGTCTAGAGACCCAGTACTTC.

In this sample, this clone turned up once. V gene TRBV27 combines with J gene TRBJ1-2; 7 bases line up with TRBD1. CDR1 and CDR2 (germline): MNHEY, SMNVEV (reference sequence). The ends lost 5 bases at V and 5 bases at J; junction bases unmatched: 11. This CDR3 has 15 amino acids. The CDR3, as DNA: TGTGCCAGCAGTATGACAGGGATTCTCCCTTATGGCTACACCTTC. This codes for CASSMTGILPYGYTF.

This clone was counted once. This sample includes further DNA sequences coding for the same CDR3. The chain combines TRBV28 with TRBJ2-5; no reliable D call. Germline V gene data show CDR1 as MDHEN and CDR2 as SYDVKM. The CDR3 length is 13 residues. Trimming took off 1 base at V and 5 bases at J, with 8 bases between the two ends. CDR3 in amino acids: CASSLLRQETQYF. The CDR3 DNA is TGTGCCAGCAGTTTATTGCGGCAGGAGACCCAGTACTTC.